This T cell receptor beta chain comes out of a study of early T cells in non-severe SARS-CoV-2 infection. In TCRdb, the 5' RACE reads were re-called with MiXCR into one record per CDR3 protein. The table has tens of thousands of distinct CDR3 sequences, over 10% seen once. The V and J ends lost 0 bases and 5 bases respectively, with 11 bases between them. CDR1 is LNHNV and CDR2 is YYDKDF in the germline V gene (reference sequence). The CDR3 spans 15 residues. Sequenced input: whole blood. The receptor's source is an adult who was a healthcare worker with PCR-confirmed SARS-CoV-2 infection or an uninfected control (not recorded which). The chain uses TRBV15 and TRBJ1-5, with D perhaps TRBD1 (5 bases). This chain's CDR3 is CATSRDFMGDQPQHF. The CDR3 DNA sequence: TGTGCCACCAGCAGAGATTTCATGGGGGATCAGCCCCAGCATTTT.